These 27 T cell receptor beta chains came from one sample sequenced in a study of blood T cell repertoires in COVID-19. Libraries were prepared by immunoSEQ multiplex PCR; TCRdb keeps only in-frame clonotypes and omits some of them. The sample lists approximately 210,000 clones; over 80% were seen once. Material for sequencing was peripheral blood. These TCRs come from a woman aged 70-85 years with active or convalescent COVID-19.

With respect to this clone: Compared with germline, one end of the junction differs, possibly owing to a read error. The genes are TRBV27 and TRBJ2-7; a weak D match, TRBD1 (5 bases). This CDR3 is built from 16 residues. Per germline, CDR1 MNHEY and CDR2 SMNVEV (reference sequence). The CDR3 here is CASSLSPPNRFNEQYF. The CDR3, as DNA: TGTGCCAGCAGTCTATCACCCCCCAACAGGTTCAACGAGCAGTACTTC.

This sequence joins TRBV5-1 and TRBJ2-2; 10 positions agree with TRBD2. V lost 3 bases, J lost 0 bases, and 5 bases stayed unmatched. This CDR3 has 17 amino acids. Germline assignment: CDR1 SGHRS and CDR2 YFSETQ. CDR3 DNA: TGCGCCAGCAGCTCCATAGCGGGAGGTGCGAACACCGGGGAGCTGTTTTTT. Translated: CASSSIAGGANTGELFF.

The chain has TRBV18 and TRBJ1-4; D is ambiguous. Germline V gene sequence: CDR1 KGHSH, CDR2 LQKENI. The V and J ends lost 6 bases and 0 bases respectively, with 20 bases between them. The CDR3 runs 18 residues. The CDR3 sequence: CASSPQATEVATNEKLFF. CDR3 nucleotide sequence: TGTGCCAGCTCCCCCCAGGCCACAGAAGTTGCAACTAATGAAAAACTGTTTTTT.

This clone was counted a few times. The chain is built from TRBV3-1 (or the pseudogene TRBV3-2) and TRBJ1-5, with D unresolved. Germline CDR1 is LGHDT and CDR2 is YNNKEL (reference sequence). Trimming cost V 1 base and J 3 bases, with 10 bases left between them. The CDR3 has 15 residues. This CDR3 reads CASSQGSSNNQPQHF. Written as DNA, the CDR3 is TGTGCCAGCAGCCAAGGAAGTTCTAACAATCAGCCCCAGCATTTT.

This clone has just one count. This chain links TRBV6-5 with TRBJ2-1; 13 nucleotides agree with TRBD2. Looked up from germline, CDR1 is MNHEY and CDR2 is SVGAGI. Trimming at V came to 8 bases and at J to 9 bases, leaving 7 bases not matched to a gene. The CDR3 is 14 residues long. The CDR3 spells CASRTSGGSPEQFF. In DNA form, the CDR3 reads TGTGCCAGCCGGACTAGCGGGGGTTCTCCTGAGCAGTTCTTC.

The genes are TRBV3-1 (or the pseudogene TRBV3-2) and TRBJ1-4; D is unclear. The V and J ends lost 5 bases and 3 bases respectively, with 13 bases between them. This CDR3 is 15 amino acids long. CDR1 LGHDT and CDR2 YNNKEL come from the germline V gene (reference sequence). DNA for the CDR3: TGTGCCAGCAGCGAGAGGGTCACAGCTAATGAAAAACTGTTTTTT. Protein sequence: CASSERVTANEKLFF.

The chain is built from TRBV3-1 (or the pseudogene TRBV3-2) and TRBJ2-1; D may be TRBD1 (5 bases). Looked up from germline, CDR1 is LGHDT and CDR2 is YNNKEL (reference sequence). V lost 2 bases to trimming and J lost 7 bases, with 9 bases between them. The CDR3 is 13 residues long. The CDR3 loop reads CASSQQGWNEQFF. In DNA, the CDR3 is TGTGCCAGCAGCCAACAGGGTTGGAATGAGCAGTTCTTC.

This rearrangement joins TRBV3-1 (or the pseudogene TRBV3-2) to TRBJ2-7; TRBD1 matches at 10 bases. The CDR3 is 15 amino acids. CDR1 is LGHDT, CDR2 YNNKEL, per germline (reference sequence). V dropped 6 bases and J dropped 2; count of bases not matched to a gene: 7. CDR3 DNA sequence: TGTGCCAGCAGAGATACCGGGACAGGGGCCTACGAGCAGTACTTC. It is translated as CASRDTGTGAYEQYF.

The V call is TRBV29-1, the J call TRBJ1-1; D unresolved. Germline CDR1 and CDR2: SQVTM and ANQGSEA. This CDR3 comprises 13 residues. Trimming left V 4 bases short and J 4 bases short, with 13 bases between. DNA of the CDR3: TGCAGCGTTGGGGCCCCGGGGTTCACTGAAGCTTTCTTT. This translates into CSVGAPGFTEAFF.

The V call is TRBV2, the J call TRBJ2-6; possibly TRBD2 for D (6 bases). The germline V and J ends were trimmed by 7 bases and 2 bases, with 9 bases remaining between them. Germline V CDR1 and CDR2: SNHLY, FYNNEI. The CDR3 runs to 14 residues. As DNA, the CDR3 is TGTGCCAGCACGGGGGTAACTGGGGCCAACGTCCTGACTTTC. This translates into CASTGVTGANVLTF.

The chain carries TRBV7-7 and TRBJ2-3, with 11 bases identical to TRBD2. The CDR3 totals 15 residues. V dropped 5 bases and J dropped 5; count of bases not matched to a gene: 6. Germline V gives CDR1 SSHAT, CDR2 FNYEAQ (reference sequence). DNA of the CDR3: TGTGCCAGCAGCGTACTAGCGGGGGAACAAGATACGCAGTATTTT. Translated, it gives CASSVLAGEQDTQYF.

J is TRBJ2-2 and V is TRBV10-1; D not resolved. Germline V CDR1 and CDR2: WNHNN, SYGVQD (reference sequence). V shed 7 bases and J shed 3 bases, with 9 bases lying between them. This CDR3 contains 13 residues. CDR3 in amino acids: CASTARDTGELFF. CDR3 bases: TGCGCCAGCACAGCGAGAGACACCGGGGAGCTGTTTTTT.

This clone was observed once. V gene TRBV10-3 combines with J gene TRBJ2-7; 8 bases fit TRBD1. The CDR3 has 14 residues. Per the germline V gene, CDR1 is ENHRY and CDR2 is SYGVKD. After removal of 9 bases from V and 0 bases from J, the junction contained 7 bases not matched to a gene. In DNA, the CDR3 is TGTGCCATGAGCATCGGACAGGGCTCCTACGAGCAGTACTTC. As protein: CAMSIGQGSYEQYF.

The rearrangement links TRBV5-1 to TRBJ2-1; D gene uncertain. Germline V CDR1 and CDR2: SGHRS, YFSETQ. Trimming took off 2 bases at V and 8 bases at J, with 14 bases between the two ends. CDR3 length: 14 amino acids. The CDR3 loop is CASSFGSLGDEQFF. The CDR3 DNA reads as TGCGCCAGCAGCTTCGGGTCTCTTGGAGATGAGCAGTTCTTC. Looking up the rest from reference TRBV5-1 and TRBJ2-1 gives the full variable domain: KAGVTQTPRYLIKTRGQQVTLSCSPISGHRSVSWYQQTPGQGLQFLFEYFSETQRNKGNFPGRFSGRQFSNSRSEMNVSTLELGDSALYLCASSFGSLGDEQFFGPGTRLTVL.

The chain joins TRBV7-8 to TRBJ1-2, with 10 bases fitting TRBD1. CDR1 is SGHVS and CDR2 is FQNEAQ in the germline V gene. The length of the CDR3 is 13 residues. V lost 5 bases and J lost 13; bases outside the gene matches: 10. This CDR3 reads CASSEDRGRRVTF. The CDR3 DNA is TGTGCCAGCAGCGAAGACAGGGGGCGCCGTGTCACCTTC.

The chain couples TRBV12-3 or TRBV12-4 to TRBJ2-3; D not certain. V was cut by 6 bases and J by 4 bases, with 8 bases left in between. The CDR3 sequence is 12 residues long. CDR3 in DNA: TGTGCCAGCAGGCGGTCGTCAGATACGCAGTATTTT. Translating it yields CASRRSSDTQYF.

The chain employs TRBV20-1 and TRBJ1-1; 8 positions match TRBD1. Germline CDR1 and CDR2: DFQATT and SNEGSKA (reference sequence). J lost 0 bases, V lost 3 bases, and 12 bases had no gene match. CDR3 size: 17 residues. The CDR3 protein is CSASPADRGPMNTEAFF. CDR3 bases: TGCAGTGCTAGTCCAGCAGACAGGGGCCCCATGAACACTGAAGCTTTCTTT.

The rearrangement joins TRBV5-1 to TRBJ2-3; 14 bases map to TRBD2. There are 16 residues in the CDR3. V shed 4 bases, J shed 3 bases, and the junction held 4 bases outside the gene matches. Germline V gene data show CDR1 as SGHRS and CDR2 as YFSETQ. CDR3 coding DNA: TGCGCCAGCAGCGCGGGACTAGCGGGAGAAACAGATACGCAGTATTTT. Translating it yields CASSAGLAGETDTQYF.

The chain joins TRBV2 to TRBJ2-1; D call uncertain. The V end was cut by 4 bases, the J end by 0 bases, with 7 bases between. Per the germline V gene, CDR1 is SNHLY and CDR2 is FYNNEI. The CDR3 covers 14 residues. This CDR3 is CASSGDYSYNEQFF. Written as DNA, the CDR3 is TGTGCCAGCAGTGGCGATTACTCCTACAATGAGCAGTTCTTC.

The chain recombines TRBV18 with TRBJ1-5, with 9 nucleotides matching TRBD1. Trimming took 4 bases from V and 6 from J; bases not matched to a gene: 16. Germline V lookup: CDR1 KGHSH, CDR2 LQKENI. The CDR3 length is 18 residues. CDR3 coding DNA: TGTGCCAGCTCACACGCAACGATGGGACAGGGTATGGGTCAGCCCCAGCATTTT. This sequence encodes CASSHATMGQGMGQPQHF. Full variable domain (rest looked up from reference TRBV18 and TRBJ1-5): NAGVMQNPRHLVRRRGQEARLRCSPMKGHSHVYWYRQLPEEGLKFMVYLQKENIIDESGMPKERFSAEFPKEGPSILRIQQVVRGDSAAYFCASSHATMGQGMGQPQHFGDGTRLSIL.

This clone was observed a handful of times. The CDR3, as DNA: TGTGCCAGCAAGGGACAGGGCAATTCACCCCTCCACTTT. It codes for CASKGQGNSPLHF. This chain uses TRBV2 with TRBJ1-6; 9 positions agree with TRBD1. Germline V lookup: CDR1 SNHLY, CDR2 FYNNEI. CDR3 size: 13 residues. The ends lost 7 bases at V and 7 bases at J; junction bases unmatched: 2.

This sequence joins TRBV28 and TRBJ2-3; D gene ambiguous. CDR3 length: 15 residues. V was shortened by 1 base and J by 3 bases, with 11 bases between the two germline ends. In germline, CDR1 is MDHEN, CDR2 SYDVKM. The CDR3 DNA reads TGTGCCAGCAGTTTATCCCCCTCGAGGACAGATACGCAGTATTTT. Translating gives CASSLSPSRTDTQYF.

The CDR3 coding sequence is TGTGCCAGCAGTCTATCCTCCTTGCTGAACTCTGGAAACACCATATATTTT. Protein product: CASSLSSLLNSGNTIYF. The V gene is TRBV2, the J gene TRBJ1-3; D is ambiguous. The germline V gene has CDR1 SNHLY and CDR2 FYNNEI. Trimming took 5 bases from V and 0 from J, leaving 17 bases between them. The CDR3 contains 17 residues.

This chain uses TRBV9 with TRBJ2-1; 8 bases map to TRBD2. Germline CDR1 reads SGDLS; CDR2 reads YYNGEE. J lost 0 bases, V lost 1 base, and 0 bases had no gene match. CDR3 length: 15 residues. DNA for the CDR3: TGTGCCAGCAGCGTAAGCGGGGGCTCCTACAATGAGCAGTTCTTC. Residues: CASSVSGGSYNEQFF.

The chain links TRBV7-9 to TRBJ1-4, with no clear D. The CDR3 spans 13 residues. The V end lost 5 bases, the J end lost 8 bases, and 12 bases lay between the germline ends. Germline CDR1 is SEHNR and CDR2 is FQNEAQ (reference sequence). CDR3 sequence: CASSPRTGEKLFF. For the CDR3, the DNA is TGTGCCAGCAGCCCGCGAACGGGAGAAAAACTGTTTTTT.

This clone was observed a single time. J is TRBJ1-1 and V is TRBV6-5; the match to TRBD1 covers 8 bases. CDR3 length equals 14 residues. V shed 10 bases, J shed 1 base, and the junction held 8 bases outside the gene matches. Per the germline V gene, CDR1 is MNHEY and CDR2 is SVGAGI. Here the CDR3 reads CATYNRGTNTEAFF. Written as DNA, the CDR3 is TGTGCCACCTATAACAGGGGGACGAACACTGAAGCTTTCTTT.

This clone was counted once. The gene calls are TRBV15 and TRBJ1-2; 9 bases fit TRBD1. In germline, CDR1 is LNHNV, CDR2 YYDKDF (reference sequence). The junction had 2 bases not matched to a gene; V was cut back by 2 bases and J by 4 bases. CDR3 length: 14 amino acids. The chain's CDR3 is CATSRLTGGYGYTF. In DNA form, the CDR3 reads TGTGCCACCAGCAGATTGACAGGGGGCTATGGCTACACCTTC.